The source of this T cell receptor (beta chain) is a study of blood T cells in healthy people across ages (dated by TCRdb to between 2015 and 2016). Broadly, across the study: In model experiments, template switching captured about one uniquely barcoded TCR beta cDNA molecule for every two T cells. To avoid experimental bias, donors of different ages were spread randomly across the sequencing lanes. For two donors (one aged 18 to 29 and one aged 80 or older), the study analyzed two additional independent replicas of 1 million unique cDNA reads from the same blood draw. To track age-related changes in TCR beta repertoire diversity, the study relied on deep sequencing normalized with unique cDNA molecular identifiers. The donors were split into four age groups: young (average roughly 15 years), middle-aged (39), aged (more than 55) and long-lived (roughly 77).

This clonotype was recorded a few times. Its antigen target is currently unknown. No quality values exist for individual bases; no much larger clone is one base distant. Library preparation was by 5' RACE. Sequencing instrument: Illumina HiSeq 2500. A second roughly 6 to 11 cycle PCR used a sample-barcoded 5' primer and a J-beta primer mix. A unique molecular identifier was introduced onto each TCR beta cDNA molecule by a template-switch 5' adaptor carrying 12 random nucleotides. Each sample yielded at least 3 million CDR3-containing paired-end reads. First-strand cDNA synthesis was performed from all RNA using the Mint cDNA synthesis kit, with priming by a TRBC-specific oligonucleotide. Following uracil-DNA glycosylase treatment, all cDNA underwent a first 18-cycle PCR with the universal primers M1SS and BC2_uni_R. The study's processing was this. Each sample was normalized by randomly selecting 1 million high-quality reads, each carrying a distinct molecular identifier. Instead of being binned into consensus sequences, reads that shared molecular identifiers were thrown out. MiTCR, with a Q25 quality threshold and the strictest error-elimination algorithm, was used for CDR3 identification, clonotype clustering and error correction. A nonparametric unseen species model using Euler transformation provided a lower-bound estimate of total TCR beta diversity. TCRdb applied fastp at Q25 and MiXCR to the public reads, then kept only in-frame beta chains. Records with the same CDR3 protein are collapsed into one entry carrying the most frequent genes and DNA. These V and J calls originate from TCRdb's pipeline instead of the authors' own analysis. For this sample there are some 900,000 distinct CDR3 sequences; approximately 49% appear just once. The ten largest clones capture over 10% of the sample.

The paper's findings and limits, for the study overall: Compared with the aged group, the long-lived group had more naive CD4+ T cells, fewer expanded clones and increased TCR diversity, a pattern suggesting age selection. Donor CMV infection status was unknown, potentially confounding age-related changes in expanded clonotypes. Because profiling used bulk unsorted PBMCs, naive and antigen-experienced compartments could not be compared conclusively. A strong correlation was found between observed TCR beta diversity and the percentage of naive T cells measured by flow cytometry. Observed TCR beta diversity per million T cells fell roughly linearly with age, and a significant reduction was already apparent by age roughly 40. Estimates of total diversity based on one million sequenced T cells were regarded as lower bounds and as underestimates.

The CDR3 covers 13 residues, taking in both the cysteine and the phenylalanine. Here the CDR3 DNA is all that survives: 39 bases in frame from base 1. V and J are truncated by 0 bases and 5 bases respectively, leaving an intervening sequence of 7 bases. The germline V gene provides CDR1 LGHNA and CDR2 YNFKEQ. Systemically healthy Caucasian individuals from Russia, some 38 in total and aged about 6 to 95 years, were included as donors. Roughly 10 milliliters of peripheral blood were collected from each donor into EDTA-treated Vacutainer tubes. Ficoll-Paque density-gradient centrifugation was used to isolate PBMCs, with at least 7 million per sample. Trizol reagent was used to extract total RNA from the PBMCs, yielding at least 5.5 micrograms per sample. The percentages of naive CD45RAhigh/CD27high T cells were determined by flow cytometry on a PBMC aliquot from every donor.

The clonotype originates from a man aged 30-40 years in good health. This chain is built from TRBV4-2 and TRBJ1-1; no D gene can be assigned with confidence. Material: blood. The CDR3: CASSQEMGTEAFF. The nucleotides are TGTGCCAGCAGCCAAGAGATGGGTACTGAAGCTTTCTTT.